A single sample is the source of the 25 T cell receptor beta chains below, sequenced in a study of OX40 agonist ivuxolimab in advanced cancers. Profiled with immunoSEQ multiplex PCR; TCRdb holds only in-frame clones, not every one. This table has 50,000 to 75,000 clones, around four fifths appearing once. The specimen was CD4+ or CD8+ T cells sorted from blood, collected in a trial of the OX40 agonist ivuxolimab. These TCRs come from an adult with an advanced solid tumor such as melanoma, head and neck, liver or kidney cancer.

The chain is built from TRBV6-5 and TRBJ1-1; D gene uncertain. The V gene's germline CDR1 is MNHEY and CDR2 SVGAGI. The CDR3 contains 16 residues. Trimming removed 2 bases from V and 0 bases from J, with 13 bases in between. CDR3 sequence: CASSYGGPFMNTEAFF. The DNA for the CDR3 is TGTGCCAGCAGTTACGGAGGGCCGTTCATGAACACTGAAGCTTTCTTT.

V and J are TRBV6-6 and TRBJ1-6; D is unresolved. There are 15 residues in the CDR3. V lost 7 bases, J lost 5 bases, and 15 bases lay in between. In germline, CDR1 is MNHNY, CDR2 SVGAGI (reference sequence). CDR3 amino acids: CASTPRALDNSPLHF. For the CDR3, the DNA is TGTGCCAGCACCCCCCGGGCGCTGGATAATTCACCCCTCCACTTT.

V usage is TRBV7-2 and J usage is TRBJ1-4; TRBD1 matches 7 bases. Germline-derived CDR1 and CDR2 are SGHTA and FQGNSA. This CDR3 is 16 amino acids long. The V segment lost 1 base and the J segment 7 bases; nucleotides outside the gene matches: 9. CDR3 residues: CASSLDLPRGGEKLFF. CDR3 nucleotide sequence: TGTGCCAGCAGCTTAGATCTCCCCAGGGGGGGTGAAAAACTGTTTTTT. The full variable domain, its missing parts supplied by reference TRBV7-2 and TRBJ1-4, is GAGVSQSPSNKVTEKGKDVELRCDPISGHTALYWYRQSLGQGLEFLIYFQGNSAPDKSGLPSDRFSAERTGGSVSTLTIQRTQQEDSAVYLCASSLDLPRGGEKLFFGSGTQLSVL.

V and J are TRBV7-3 and TRBJ2-1; weak D call: TRBD2 (5 bases). Germline V CDR1 and CDR2: SGHTA, FQGTGA. The CDR3 covers 13 residues. V gave up 2 bases and J gave up 5 bases, with 7 bases separating them. The CDR3 DNA follows: TGTGCCAGCAGCTTAGGAGCGGACAATGAGCAGTTCTTC. This encodes CASSLGADNEQFF. Drawing the rest from reference TRBV7-3 and TRBJ2-1, the complete variable domain is GAGVSQTPSNKVTEKGKYVELRCDPISGHTALYWYRQSLGQGPEFLIYFQGTGAADDSGLPNDRFFAVRPEGSVSTLKIQRTERGDSAVYLCASSLGADNEQFFGPGTRLTVL.

DNA for the CDR3: TGTGCCAGCAGTGGGTTTACCTATAATTCACCCCTCCACTTT. Its protein product is CASSGFTYNSPLHF. The rearrangement uses TRBV6-6 and TRBJ1-6; D not certain. Per the germline V gene, CDR1 is MNHNY and CDR2 is SVGAGI (reference sequence). The CDR3 consists of 14 residues. The V end lost 5 bases, the J end lost 2 bases, and 7 bases lay between the germline ends.

The chain recombines TRBV28 with TRBJ1-1, with D hard to call. The length of the CDR3 is 14 residues. Germline lookup yields CDR1 MDHEN and CDR2 SYDVKM. The ends were cut back, 6 bases at V and 1 base at J, with 12 bases in the middle. The CDR3 here is CASSRNIRNTEAFF. In DNA form, the CDR3 reads TGTGCCAGCAGCCGAAATATTCGGAACACTGAAGCTTTCTTT.

This clone was recorded only once. The rearrangement uses TRBV11-3 and TRBJ2-2; D not certain. This CDR3 has 14 amino acids. Germline loops: CDR1 SGHNT, CDR2 YENEEA. The V end lost 3 bases, the J end lost 1 base, and 6 bases lay between the germline ends. CDR3 coding DNA: TGTGCCAGCAGCTTTACTTGGAACACCGGGGAGCTGTTTTTT. Residues: CASSFTWNTGELFF.

Here the CDR3 DNA reads TGTGCCAGTAGTGCCCGACAGGGAGATAGCAATCAGCCCCAGCATTTT. This sequence encodes CASSARQGDSNQPQHF. V is TRBV19 and J is TRBJ1-5; 7 bases agree with TRBD1. CDR3 length equals 16 residues. Losses at the gene ends were 5 bases for V and 0 bases for J; bases not matched to a gene: 7. Germline values: CDR1 LNHDA, CDR2 SQIVND (reference sequence).

This clone showed up just once. This chain joins TRBV5-4 and TRBJ2-5; a possible D gene is TRBD2 (5 bases). V shed 2 bases and J shed 5 bases, with 10 bases lying between them. The CDR3 runs to 13 residues. Germline CDR1 reads SGHNT; CDR2 reads YYREEE (reference sequence). CDR3 coding DNA: TGTGCCAGCAGCTTTAGCGTTGCGGAGACCCAGTACTTC. The encoded protein is CASSFSVAETQYF.

This clone came up once. The chain uses TRBV29-1 and TRBJ2-7; D is unclear. V was pared by 2 bases and J by 4 bases, with 12 bases between. Per the germline V gene, CDR1 is SQVTM and CDR2 is ANQGSEA. This CDR3 has 13 residues. The CDR3 DNA follows: TGCAGCGTTGAAACTGAGAACCGATACGAGCAGTACTTC. Translated, it gives CSVETENRYEQYF.

This rearrangement joins TRBV12-5 to TRBJ1-2; D remains unclear. Per the germline V gene, CDR1 is LGHNT and CDR2 is FRNRAP. V lost 4 bases to trimming and J lost 3 bases, with 18 bases between them. The CDR3 totals 16 residues. The CDR3 sequence: CASGSITAPSDYGYTF. The CDR3 coding sequence is TGTGCTAGTGGTTCGATCACGGCCCCCTCCGACTATGGCTACACCTTC.

The genes are TRBV7-3 and TRBJ2-2; D not certain. CDR1 is SGHTA and CDR2 is FQGTGA in the germline V gene. Trimming left V 2 bases short and J 4 bases short, with 8 bases between. CDR3 size: 14 residues. The DNA for the CDR3 is TGTGCCAGCAGCTTAGATTCTGCCACCGGGGAGCTGTTTTTT. Protein: CASSLDSATGELFF.

This chain connects TRBV4-2 to TRBJ1-2; D call uncertain. This CDR3 is built from 15 residues. Germline CDR1 and CDR2: LGHNA and YNFKEQ. Deletions cut 1 base from V and 8 bases from J, with 17 bases between. The CDR3 DNA is TGTGCCAGCAGCCAAGCTACCAACGGACTATCGGGCTACACCTTC. The encoded protein is CASSQATNGLSGYTF.

The chain uses TRBV5-4 and TRBJ2-3; 7 bases are shared with TRBD2. Germline V gene data show CDR1 as SGHNT and CDR2 as YYREEE (reference sequence). The CDR3 loop spans 15 amino acids. V shed 4 bases, J shed 2 bases, and the junction held 7 bases outside the gene matches. The CDR3 sequence: CASSLNGGYTDTQYF. In nucleotides, the CDR3 is TGTGCCAGCAGCCTCAACGGGGGGTACACAGATACGCAGTATTTT.

This clone showed up just once. V gene TRBV7-2 combines with J gene TRBJ2-7; 10 bases align to TRBD2. The ends lost 3 bases at V and 2 bases at J; junction bases unmatched: 1. This CDR3 region has 14 residues. Per the germline V gene, CDR1 is SGHTA and CDR2 is FQGNSA. The CDR3 loop reads CASSFTSGTYEQYF. The CDR3 nucleotides read TGTGCCAGCAGCTTCACTAGCGGGACCTACGAGCAGTACTTC.

This clone was observed once. This sequence joins TRBV9 and TRBJ1-1; TRBD1 agrees at 7 bases. V lost 2 bases to trimming and J lost 4 bases; unmatched junction nucleotides: 2. Looked up from germline, CDR1 is SGDLS and CDR2 is YYNGEE. The CDR3 contains 13 residues. The CDR3 loop reads CASSVGTVTEAFF. As DNA, the CDR3 is TGTGCCAGCAGCGTCGGGACAGTCACTGAAGCTTTCTTT.

The chain carries TRBV28 and TRBJ1-5; D call uncertain. The V end was cut by 6 bases, the J end by 2 bases, with 17 bases between. There are 16 residues in the CDR3. The V gene's germline CDR1 is MDHEN and CDR2 SYDVKM. The CDR3 DNA reads TGTGCCAGCAGCACCCCCGTTTATAGGGGCAATCAGCCCCAGCATTTT. Translated, it gives CASSTPVYRGNQPQHF.

V and J are TRBV2 and TRBJ2-1; D unresolved. The CDR3 loop spans 12 amino acids. Germline V gives CDR1 SNHLY, CDR2 FYNNEI. The V end was cut by 6 bases, the J end by 9 bases, with 12 bases between. DNA of the CDR3: TGTGCCAGCAGGGTATCGGGTCCTGAGCAGTTCTTC. It translates to CASRVSGPEQFF. Combining the CDR3 with reference TRBV2 and TRBJ2-1 gives the whole variable domain EPEVTQTPSHQVTQMGQEVILRCVPISNHLYFYWYRQILGQKVEFLVSFYNNEISEKSEIFDDQFSVERPDGSNFTLKIRSTKLEDSAMYFCASRVSGPEQFFGPGTRLTVL.

The chain uses TRBV13 and TRBJ1-2; 9 bases are shared with TRBD1. The ends lost 4 bases at V and 13 bases at J; junction bases unmatched: 10. This CDR3 region has 13 residues. The germline CDR1 and CDR2 sequences are PRHDT and FYEKMQ (reference sequence). The CDR3 reads CASSSVRDRVSTF. CDR3 DNA sequence: TGTGCCAGCAGCTCAGTCCGGGACAGGGTTTCCACCTTC.

This clone occurred a few times. The V gene is TRBV2, the J gene TRBJ2-7, with 8 bases fitting TRBD1. This CDR3 has 14 amino acids. Unmatched junction bases numbered 6, after V lost 6 bases and J lost 2 bases. Germline CDR1 SNHLY, CDR2 FYNNEI. The CDR3 sequence is CASRRDRPTYEQYF. DNA of the CDR3: TGTGCCAGCAGGAGGGACAGGCCTACCTACGAGCAGTACTTC.

The chain couples TRBV2 to TRBJ2-1; weak D call: TRBD1 (6 bases). V was trimmed by 5 bases and J by 7 bases, leaving 15 bases between them. The CDR3 is made up of 14 amino acids. Germline-derived CDR1 and CDR2 are SNHLY and FYNNEI. CDR3 sequence reads: CASSYFRDNNEQFF. The CDR3 coding sequence is TGTGCCAGCAGTTACTTCCGGGACAATAATGAGCAGTTCTTC.

CDR3 loop: CASSLDTEAFF. The DNA of the CDR3 is TGTGCCAGCAGCTTGGACACTGAAGCTTTCTTT. This sequence joins TRBV7-2 and TRBJ1-1; D remains ambiguous. The CDR3 consists of 11 residues. The germline CDR1 and CDR2 sequences are SGHTA and FQGNSA. V was clipped by 3 bases and J by 3 bases, with 2 bases between them.

The rearrangement links TRBV18 to TRBJ2-7; the match to TRBD1 covers 7 bases. CDR1 is KGHSH and CDR2 is LQKENI in the germline V gene. CDR3 length equals 14 residues. V shed 6 bases, J shed 2 bases, and the junction held 7 bases outside the gene matches. The CDR3 DNA reads as TGTGCCAGCTCGAGGACAGGCGGAACCTACGAGCAGTACTTC. This translates into CASSRTGGTYEQYF.

This chain joins TRBV4-3 and TRBJ2-3, with 8 bases identical to TRBD1. Unmatched junction bases numbered 12, after V lost 6 bases and J lost 1 base. CDR1 and CDR2 from the germline V gene are LGHNA and YSLEER. The CDR3 is made up of 17 amino acids. The CDR3 nucleotides are TGCGCCAGCAGTCGACTCCCTCCGGGACAGGGCACAGATACGCAGTATTTT. Its translation is CASSRLPPGQGTDTQYF.

The chain recombines TRBV5-6 with TRBJ2-7, with a possible D match to TRBD2 (5 bases). V lost 0 bases and J lost 1, with 20 bases in between. The germline CDR1 and CDR2 sequences are SGHDT and YYEEEE. The CDR3 is 18 amino acids. The CDR3 spells CASSLEVLRTLGSYEQYF. The CDR3 DNA is TGTGCCAGCAGCTTGGAGGTATTGCGGACTTTGGGGTCCTACGAGCAGTACTTC. The full variable domain, rest sourced from reference TRBV5-6 and TRBJ2-7, is DAGVTQSPTHLIKTRGQQVTLRCSPKSGHDTVSWYQQALGQGPQFIFQYYEEEERQRGNFPDRFSGHQFPNYSSELNVNALLLGDSALYLCASSLEVLRTLGSYEQYFGPGTRLTVT.